This paragraph reports one TCR beta chain. There is no known antigen for this receptor. No much larger clone is present one base from it, and per-base qualities are unavailable. TCR CDR3 regions were amplified from genomic DNA by multiplex PCR using the deep immunoSEQ assay. Genomic DNA extracted from each cell subset was distributed evenly over all wells of several immunoSEQ 96-well plates, and each plate served as one replicate. For sorted subsets, about 200 ng genomic DNA, equal to approximately 30,000 T cell genomes, was loaded into each replicate PCR. The purified libraries were quantified using a Qubit 3.0 fluorometer, sized with a Bioanalyzer 2100, and then quantified again using the KAPA Library Quantification kit. Each immunoSEQ 96-well plate was sequenced on its own single-read 150-cycle Illumina NextSeq 550 flow cell. Processing in the source paper ran as follows. Because the immunoSEQ output included only junctional sequences and no quality scores, the filtering could not be the same as the filtering used for full-length reads. To assign V/J genes and CDR3, sequences were annotated against IMGT germline references using PyIR, a Python wrapper for IgBLAST v1.9. Reads were filtered out if the reads had weak V/J assignments (E-value above 1e-6), no CDR3, stop codons, out-of-frame junctions, or ambiguous translated residues. V3J clonotypes were defined as sequences sharing the same inferred V gene, J gene, and CDR3 amino acid sequence. Percentage overlap between repertoires was calculated by dividing the number of shared unique clonotypes by the size of the smaller repertoire. Three approaches were used to assess repertoire richness: RTK rarefaction, the Chao1 estimator, and Recon v2.1 estimates of unobserved clonotypes. Generation probabilities for all TCRbeta clonotypes obtained by the gDNA method from several donors were computed using OLGA. TCRdb's version of the immuneACCESS table is confined to in-frame rearrangements and falls short of the full clone set. An unresolved V gene accounts for under half of the shortfall where checked; the remainder is of unknown origin. That table furnishes V, J and clone size, whereas the DNA furnished D and trimming. The sample table lists roughly 2.6 million clones, about 92% of them with a count of one. Of the sample, roughly 0.15% falls within the top ten clones.

This entry comes from a study of shared clonotypes between healthy human individuals (dated by TCRdb to about 2020). The study in broad terms: The cohort comprised a couple of women and a few men aged 18 to 49 years. For each donor, CD4 naive and CD4 memory were each given three plates, CD8 naive was given two plates, and CD8 memory was given one plate. To estimate repertoire size and how much clonotype sharing occurs between individuals, the study deeply sequenced the blood TCR repertoires of 4 to 6 healthy adults. To increase sequencing depth and limit assay-specific biases, TCR repertoire library preparation and sequencing were carried out by different laboratories using diverse techniques. Between about 0.8 and 9 billion PBMCs per donor were obtained by leukapheresis. The paper as a whole reports these results and caveats: The small number of donors limited the genetic and exposure-history diversity represented. Higher generation probabilities were observed for clonotypes shared by all four sorted-subset donors than for non-shared clonotypes. Pairwise subsampling led to the expectation that sequencing depth would affect the degree of clonotype sharing among donors. Incomplete sequencing was indicated by rarefaction of sorted-subset datasets, despite the large sequencing depth. Across a handful of donors, roughly 5% of naive CD4, approximately 4% of naive CD8, roughly 2.2% of memory CD4, and approximately 0.4% of memory CD8 clonotypes were shared. Naive subsets generally had larger estimated clonotype richness than memory subsets did. Only blood was sampled, and tissue TCR repertoires likely differ from those in blood.

The donors were healthy, HIV-negative adults with no recently reported acute infections or vaccinations. Every donor was a Caucasian adult residing in Nashville, Tennessee, USA. Magnetic negative selection was used to enrich CD4+ T cells, after which naive cells were positively selected on CD45RA and the negative fraction became the memory subset. Blood was collected by leukapheresis, and PBMCs were isolated by Ficoll-Histopaque density gradient centrifugation and then cryopreserved in liquid nitrogen vapor phase. Analytical flow cytometry was used to check the purity and quantity of each magnetically sorted T cell population. From each sorted fraction, genomic DNA was isolated and quantified by UV absorbance on a Nanodrop 2000c. From its cysteine to its phenylalanine, the CDR3 spans 12 amino acids. The DNA shown is the 36-base CDR3, in frame from base 1. The germline V gene encodes CDR1 SQVTM and CDR2 ANQGSEA. V is cut by 3 bases and J by 5 bases, and the space between the germline ends is 8 bases.

The V and J segments used are TRBV29-1 and TRBJ2-1, with no confidently assigned D gene. The TCR originated in a man between 18 and 35 years old in good health. The material sequenced was naive CD4+ T cells sorted from blood. The cell subset or site label, read with the paper, signifies: CD45RA+ positively selected. The DNA sequence is as follows: TGCAGCGTTGATGGGTTGAACAATGAGCAGTTCTTC. This sequence encodes CSVDGLNNEQFF.